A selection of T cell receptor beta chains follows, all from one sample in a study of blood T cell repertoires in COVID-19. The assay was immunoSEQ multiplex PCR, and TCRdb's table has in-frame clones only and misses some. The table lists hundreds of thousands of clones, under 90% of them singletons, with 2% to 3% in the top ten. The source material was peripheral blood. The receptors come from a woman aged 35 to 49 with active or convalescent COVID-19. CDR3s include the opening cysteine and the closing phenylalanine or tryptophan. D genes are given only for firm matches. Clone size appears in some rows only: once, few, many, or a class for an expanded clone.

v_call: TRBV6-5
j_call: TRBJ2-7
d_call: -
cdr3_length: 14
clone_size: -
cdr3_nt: TGTGCCAGCAGTTACTCGAGTCCAGGCTACGAGCAGTACTTC
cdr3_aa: CASSYSSPGYEQYF

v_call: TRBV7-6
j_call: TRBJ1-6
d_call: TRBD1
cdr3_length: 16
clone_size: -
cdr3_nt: TGTGCCAGCAGCTTATCTGGACAGGGGGCACGTTCACCCCTCCACTTT
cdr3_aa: CASSLSGQGARSPLHF

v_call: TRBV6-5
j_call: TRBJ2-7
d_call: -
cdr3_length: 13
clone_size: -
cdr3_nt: TGTGCCAGCATTGTAAACAGGGCCTACGAGCAGTACTTC
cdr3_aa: CASIVNRAYEQYF

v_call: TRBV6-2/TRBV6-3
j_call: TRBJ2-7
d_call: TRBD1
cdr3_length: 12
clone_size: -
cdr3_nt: TGTGCCAGCAGCAGGGGGCTGGGAGAGCAGTACTTC
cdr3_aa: CASSRGLGEQYF

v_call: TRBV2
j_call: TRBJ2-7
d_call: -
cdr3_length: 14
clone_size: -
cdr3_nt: TGTGCCAGCAGTGAAGGGCGGCCTCCCTACGAGCAGTACTTC
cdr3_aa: CASSEGRPPYEQYF

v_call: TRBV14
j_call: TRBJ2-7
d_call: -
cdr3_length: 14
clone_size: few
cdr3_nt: TGTGCCAGCAAATGTACTAGCCCAACCTACGAGCAGTACTTC
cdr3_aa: CASKCTSPTYEQYF

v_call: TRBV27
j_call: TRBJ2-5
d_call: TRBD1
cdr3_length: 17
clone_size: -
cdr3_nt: TGTGCCAGCAGTCCCTTCGGGACAGGGGTGCTTTTGGAGACCCAGTACTTC
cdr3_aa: CASSPFGTGVLLETQYF

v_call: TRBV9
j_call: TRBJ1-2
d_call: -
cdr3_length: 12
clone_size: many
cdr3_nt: TGTGCCAGCACAGGGACTTACGGGGGCTACACCTTC
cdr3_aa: CASTGTYGGYTF

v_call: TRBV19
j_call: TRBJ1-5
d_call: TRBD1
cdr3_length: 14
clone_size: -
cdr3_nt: TGTGCCAGTAGTTCGACAGGGGGCCATCAGCCCCAGCATTTT
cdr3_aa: CASSSTGGHQPQHF

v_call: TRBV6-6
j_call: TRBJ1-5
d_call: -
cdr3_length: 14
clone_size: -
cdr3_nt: TGTGCCAGCAGCCCGACAAATAGCAATCAGCCCCAGCATTTT
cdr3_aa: CASSPTNSNQPQHF

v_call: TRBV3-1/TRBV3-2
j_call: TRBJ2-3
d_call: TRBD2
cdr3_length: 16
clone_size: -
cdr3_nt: TGTGCCAGCAGCCTTAGACTAGCGGGGGTCACAGATACGCAGTATTTT
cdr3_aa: CASSLRLAGVTDTQYF

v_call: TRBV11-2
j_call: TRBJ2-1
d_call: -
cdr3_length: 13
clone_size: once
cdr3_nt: TGTGCCAGCAGCTTTAGGGGGATCGATGAGCAGTTCTTC
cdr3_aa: CASSFRGIDEQFF

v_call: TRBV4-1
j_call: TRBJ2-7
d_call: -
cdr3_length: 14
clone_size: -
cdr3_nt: TGCGCCAGCAGCCAAGAACACAGGACCTACGAGCAGTACTTC
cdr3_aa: CASSQEHRTYEQYF

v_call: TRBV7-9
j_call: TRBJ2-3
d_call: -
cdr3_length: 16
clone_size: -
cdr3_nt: TGTGCCAGCAGCTTAGGAGCTGATACTAGCACAGATACGCAGTATTTT
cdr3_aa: CASSLGADTSTDTQYF

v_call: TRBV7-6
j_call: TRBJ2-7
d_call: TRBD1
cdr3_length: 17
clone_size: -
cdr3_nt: TGTGCCAGCAGCCCCATTTCCCCGGGACAGGGGGCGTACGAGCAGTACTTC
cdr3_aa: CASSPISPGQGAYEQYF

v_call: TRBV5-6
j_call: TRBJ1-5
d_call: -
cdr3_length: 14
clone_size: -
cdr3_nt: TGTGCCAGCAGCTCCAGGGATAGCAATCAGCCCCAGCATTTT
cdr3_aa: CASSSRDSNQPQHF

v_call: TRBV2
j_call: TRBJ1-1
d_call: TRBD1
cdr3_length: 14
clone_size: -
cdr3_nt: TGTGCCAGCAGTGGGACAGGGGTAATAGCTGAAGCTTTCTTT
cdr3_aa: CASSGTGVIAEAFF